These 9 T cell receptor beta chains share one sample of origin, sequenced in a study of post-analysis software for immune sequencing data. Whole-study results and caveats: Elevated frequency relative to controls characterized several TRBV segments in patients, TRBV5-6, TRBV5-1 and TRBV20-1 among them.

The library was made from cDNA and included unique molecular identifiers. TCRdb re-called the PCR reads with MiXCR, one entry per CDR3 protein. The sample gives hundreds of thousands of distinct CDR3 sequences, 25% to 30% of which show up once; roughly 0.57% is in the top ten. No antigen has been assigned to these receptors. The sample taken for sequencing was blood. The receptors here all came from a girl aged 5 to 17 with multiple sclerosis.

V usage is TRBV7-8 and J usage is TRBJ2-5, with 8 bases identical to TRBD2. The end of the DNA is better explained by TRBJ2-7, so the J call may be wrong. Germline assignment: CDR1 SGHVS and CDR2 FQNEAQ. This CDR3 is built from 14 residues. As DNA, the CDR3 is TGTGCCAGCAGCAAGGGACTAGGCGACTACGAGCAGTACTTC. Translating it yields CASSKGLGDYEQYF.

This clonotype was observed a few times. The chain has TRBV15 and TRBJ2-6; D not resolved. This CDR3 has 16 residues. CDR1 is LNHNV and CDR2 is YYDKDF in the germline V gene (reference sequence). V lost 3 bases, J lost 0 bases, and 9 bases lay in between. In nucleotides, the CDR3 is TGTGCCACCAGCAGCGGTCAGAACTCTGGGGCCAACGTCCTGACTTTC. Amino acids: CATSSGQNSGANVLTF.

This clonotype was counted between two and nine times. As DNA, the CDR3 is TGTGCCAGCAGCCTGATGGTCGGCTCAACTAATGAAAAACTGTTTTTT. The encoded protein is CASSLMVGSTNEKLFF. The chain joins TRBV7-2 to TRBJ1-4; D is uncertain. V dropped 5 bases and J dropped 0 bases, with 13 bases sitting between them. This CDR3 comprises 16 residues. Germline V CDR1 and CDR2: SGHTA, FQGNSA.

The gene calls are TRBV7-9 and TRBJ1-2; no clear D gene. V gave up 1 base and J gave up 6 bases, with 15 bases separating them. Germline-derived CDR1 and CDR2 are SEHNR and FQNEAQ (reference sequence). The CDR3 sequence is 15 residues long. DNA for the CDR3: TGTGCCAGCAGCTTAGATGGGTTTCGCGGCGATGGCTACACCTTC. Translating it yields CASSLDGFRGDGYTF. Combining the CDR3 with reference TRBV7-9 and TRBJ1-2 gives the whole variable domain DTGVSQNPRHKITKRGQNVTFRCDPISEHNRLYWYRQTLGQGPEFLTYFQNEAQLEKSRLLSDRFSAERPKGSFSTLEIQRTEQGDSAMYLCASSLDGFRGDGYTFGSGTRLTVV.

This sequence joins TRBV29-1 and TRBJ2-7, with TRBD2 matching over 9 bases. Germline V gene sequence: CDR1 SQVTM, CDR2 ANQGSEA. The V and J ends lost 1 base and 7 bases, in that order; junction bases with no gene match: 14. This CDR3 is built from 16 residues. The CDR3 region is CSVEGEAGGSYNEQYF. Written as DNA, the CDR3 is TGCAGCGTTGAAGGAGAAGCGGGAGGCTCCTACAATGAGCAGTACTTC.

The chain carries TRBV19 and TRBJ1-5, with D maybe TRBD1 (5 bases). The CDR3 consists of 14 residues. The V gene lost 2 bases and the J gene lost 7 bases, with 12 bases spanning the gap. CDR1 and CDR2 (germline): LNHDA, SQIVND (reference sequence). CDR3 in DNA: TGTGCCAGTAGTATACCACCAAGGGACCAGCCCCAGCATTTT. It codes for CASSIPPRDQPQHF. Full variable domain (remainder filled in from reference TRBV19 and TRBJ1-5): DGGITQSPKYLFRKEGQNVTLSCEQNLNHDAMYWYRQDPGQGLRLIYYSQIVNDFQKGDIAEGYSVSREKKESFPLTVTSAQKNPTAFYLCASSIPPRDQPQHFGDGTRLSIL.

The J gene is TRBJ2-1, the V gene TRBV5-5; possibly TRBD2 for D (6 bases). Deletions cut 4 bases from V and 2 bases from J, with 10 bases between. The CDR3 spans 14 residues. CDR1 is SGHKS and CDR2 is YYEKEE in the germline V gene (reference sequence). The CDR3 sequence: CASSPRTTYNEQFF. The CDR3 region has the DNA TGTGCCAGCAGCCCCAGGACTACCTACAATGAGCAGTTCTTC.

Concerning this clonotype: A much larger clone differs by one base, so this may be a read error. V is TRBV7-2 and J is TRBJ2-1; D is undetermined. Germline loops: CDR1 SGHTA, CDR2 FQGNSA. The CDR3 covers 12 residues. As DNA, the CDR3 is TGTGCCAGCAGCCCGCCCGGCTATGAGCGGTTCTTC. It yields the protein CASSPPGYERFF.

The rearrangement joins TRBV7-2 to TRBJ2-1, with no clear D. The CDR3 is made up of 16 amino acids. The V and J ends lost 6 bases and 6 bases respectively, with 21 bases between them. The germline V gene encodes CDR1 SGHTA and CDR2 FQGNSA. The CDR3 loop is CASSYRIRRNGNEQFF. The CDR3 DNA reads TGTGCCAGCAGTTACCGGATAAGGCGGAACGGCAATGAGCAGTTCTTC.